This TCR beta chain appears in the sequencing data of a study of human T cells and chemical hapten exposure. As for time point: pre-sensitization, week 0. Described treatment: therapeutic diphenylcyclopropenone sensitization with weekly scalp DPC. Germline V gene sequence: CDR1 MNHEY, CDR2 SMNVEV (reference sequence). The CDR3 runs 16 residues. Trimming cost V 3 bases and J 7 bases, with 16 bases left between them. TCRdb processed the RACE reads anew with MiXCR; each CDR3 protein has one entry. This table has about 300,000 distinct CDR3 sequences, about 5.4% appearing once. This clonotype was seen repeatedly, ten times or more.

Here the sequenced sample was whole blood, taken in connection with sensitization to the hapten diphenylcyclopropenone (DPC). The source is a woman younger than 30 with alopecia areata. Some clones in this sample may be carry-over from other donors' samples. The chain links TRBV27 to TRBJ1-6, with D unclear. The CDR3 sequence: CASSLATKESNSPLHF. The CDR3 coding sequence is TGTGCCAGCAGTTTGGCGACCAAAGAATCCAATTCACCCCTCCACTTT.